What follows describes a single T cell receptor (beta chain). This sample is part of a study of CD8 T cells in Susac syndrome. The RNA input was 0.5 to 1 ug, and it was reverse transcribed with random hexamers. Amplification of TCR beta CDR3 by immunoSEQ multiplex PCR spanned 54 Vbeta and 13 Jbeta. MiXCR was run by TCRdb on the immunoSEQ multiplex PCR reads, yielding one entry per CDR3 protein. Among 130,000 or so distinct CDR3 sequences listed, over 80% were seen once. Germline-derived CDR1 and CDR2 are SGHAT and FQNNGV. The trim removed 7 bases at V and 2 bases at J, leaving 9 bases unmatched. The CDR3 is 16 residues long. The study sequenced TCR beta in blood CD8+ and CD4+ T cells. In the multiple sclerosis control group, patients were treatment-naive and had stable or active relapsing-remitting disease.

This chain joins TRBV11-2 and TRBJ2-1; TRBD1 matches at 9 bases. The origin of this receptor is a human donor with multiple sclerosis. The sample taken for sequencing was CD8+ T cells from PBMCs. CDR3 region: CASTDGTGITYNEQFF. In nucleotides, the CDR3 is TGTGCCAGCACTGATGGGACAGGGATAACCTACAATGAGCAGTTCTTC. The entire variable domain, with the rest obtained from reference TRBV11-2 and TRBJ2-1, is as follows: EAGVAQSPRYKIIEKRQSVAFWCNPISGHATLYWYQQILGQGPKLLIQFQNNGVVDDSQLPKDRFSAERLKGVDSTLKIQPAKLEDSAVYLCASTDGTGITYNEQFFGPGTRLTVL.